Listed below are T cell receptor beta chains from one sample, sequenced in a study of CD8 T cells in ankylosing spondylitis. TCRdb itself ran the 5' RACE reads through MiXCR, one entry per CDR3 protein. Of some 130,000 distinct CDR3 sequences in the sample, 7% to 8% were seen once. What was sequenced was blood, either unsorted or a sorted T cell fraction (not recorded which). Receptors originate from a female donor with ankylosing spondylitis or in good health (not recorded which). Each CDR3 is given with its conserved first and last residue. The order of the fields is D gene, V gene, clone size, J gene, CDR3 DNA, CDR3 protein. A D gene is named only where the DNA matches it firmly. Clone size, where shown, is once, few, many, or a class for clones that have expanded.

NA	TRBV18	few	TRBJ1-6	TGTGCCAGCTCACCAAAGCCCCCTGGGGATTCACCCCTCCACTTT	CASSPKPPGDSPLHF
NA	TRBV7-2	NA	TRBJ2-5	TGTGCCAGCAGCTCCCGGGCCTTGGAGGCGACCCAGTACTTC	CASSSRALEATQYF
TRBD1	TRBV5-1	few	TRBJ2-3	TGCGCCAGCATGCAGGGGGCGCATACAGATACGCAGTATTTT	CASMQGAHTDTQYF
TRBD2	TRBV10-2	few	TRBJ2-1	TGCGCCAGCAGTGACGGACTAGCGGGGGACGTGGGCTCCTACAATGAGCAGTTCTTC	CASSDGLAGDVGSYNEQFF
TRBD2	TRBV18	many	TRBJ2-1	TGTGCCAGCTCACCGTGGACTAGCGGGGAGACTGAGCAGTTCTTC	CASSPWTSGETEQFF
NA	TRBV28	many	TRBJ1-5	TGTGCCAGCAGTAACGACAGCGGCGGCCTCAATCAGCCCCAGCATTTT	CASSNDSGGLNQPQHF
NA	TRBV12-3/TRBV12-4	many	TRBJ2-4	TGTGCCAGCAGGCCCGGACTGGGAAACATTCAGTACTTC	CASRPGLGNIQYF
TRBD1	TRBV25-1	many	TRBJ2-7	TGTGCCAGCAGTTTACCGGGACAGGGGGCTGACGAGCAGTACTTC	CASSLPGQGADEQYF
NA	TRBV7-8	many	TRBJ2-5	TGTGCCAGCAACGCGGGGGCGCCGGTCGCCCAGTACTTC	CASNAGAPVAQYF
NA	TRBV4-3	many	TRBJ2-3	TGCGCCAGCAGCCAAGAAGGGGATCGCACAGATACGCAGTATTTT	CASSQEGDRTDTQYF
TRBD2	TRBV3-1	many	TRBJ2-1	TGTGCCAGCACCGCGGGGGGGACTAGCGGAACTGAGCAGTTCTTC	CASTAGGTSGTEQFF
NA	TRBV4-2	NA	TRBJ1-2	TGTGCCAGCACCAAAGGGGAGGAAGTTAACTATGGCTACACCTTC	CASTKGEEVNYGYTF
TRBD1	TRBV2	many	TRBJ1-4	TGTGCCAGCAGCCTTACCCCGGGACAGGGGGCCGTTGAAAAACTGTTTTTT	CASSLTPGQGAVEKLFF
NA	TRBV11-2	many	TRBJ2-7	TGTGCCAGCAGCTCGCCCCTTTCTGGGGCCTACGAGCAGTACTTC	CASSSPLSGAYEQYF
TRBD2	TRBV4-3	many	TRBJ2-1	TGCGCCAGCAGCCAAGATAGCGGGGGGTTGAATGAGCAGTTCTTC	CASSQDSGGLNEQFF
NA	TRBV5-1	many	TRBJ2-1	TGCGCCAGCATGGAAGAGTCAAGGTCCTACAATGAGCAGTTCTTC	CASMEESRSYNEQFF
NA	TRBV7-2	many	TRBJ2-2	TGTGCCAGCAGCTTAGAGGGGGGAGGGGAGCTGTTTTTT	CASSLEGGGELFF
NA	TRBV11-3	NA	TRBJ2-3	TGTGCCAGCAGCGATGTGGGGGATAGCACAGATACGCAGTATTTT	CASSDVGDSTDTQYF
NA	TRBV27	many	TRBJ1-1	TGTGCCAGCAGCCTCAAGGTTCGGGGCGCTGAAGCTTTCTTT	CASSLKVRGAEAFF
TRBD1	TRBV5-1	few	TRBJ1-5	TGCGCCAGCAGCCCCGGACAGGAAAGCGGTCAGCCCCAGCATTTT	CASSPGQESGQPQHF
NA	TRBV10-3	NA	TRBJ2-1	TGTGCCATCAGTGGGGACTCCGGGTATGAGCAGTTCTTC	CAISGDSGYEQFF
NA	TRBV5-1	many	TRBJ2-5	TGCGCCAGCAGCTTCCAGGGGTTCCAAGAGACCCAGTACTTC	CASSFQGFQETQYF
TRBD1	TRBV12-5	many	TRBJ1-1	TGTGCTAGTGGTTTGACACAGGGGGCTCACACTGAAGCTTTCTTT	CASGLTQGAHTEAFF
NA	TRBV5-1	NA	TRBJ1-1	TGCGCCAGCAGCGGCCGGGGGGACAATGAAGCTTTCTTT	CASSGRGDNEAFF
NA	TRBV5-5	many	TRBJ2-1	TGTGCCAGCAGCTTGGGCGGGCGGGCGAATGAGCAGTTCTTC	CASSLGGRANEQFF
NA	TRBV13	many	TRBJ2-3	TGTGCCAGCAGCTTACGAGGGGCCCCCACAGATACGCAGTATTTT	CASSLRGAPTDTQYF
NA	TRBV28	many	TRBJ2-1	TGTGCCAGCAGTTTAGAACAGGGTATCACCAATGAGCAGTTCTTC	CASSLEQGITNEQFF
NA	TRBV9	NA	TRBJ2-1	TGTGCCAGCAGCGTAGTTTTAGGGGGTGAGCAGTTCTTC	CASSVVLGGEQFF
NA	TRBV29-1	many	TRBJ2-7	TGCAGCGGGCCCTACGAGCAGTACTTC	CSGPYEQYF
NA	TRBV5-1	many	TRBJ1-1	TGCGCCAGCAGCTTGACAGGGTTGGTGAACACTGAAGCTTTCTTT	CASSLTGLVNTEAFF
NA	TRBV6-1	few	TRBJ1-4	TGTGCCAGCATGACCGCGGGAGCAACTAATGAAAAACTGTTTTTT	CASMTAGATNEKLFF
NA	TRBV5-1	many	TRBJ2-1	TGCGCCAGCAGAGTCAGCCCCAATGAGCAGTTCTTC	CASRVSPNEQFF
TRBD1	TRBV3-1	few	TRBJ1-6	TGTGCCAGCAGCCAAGACGTCGGACAGGGGCGCTCTTCACCCCTCCACTTT	CASSQDVGQGRSSPLHF
NA	TRBV28	many	TRBJ1-4	TGTGCCAGCAGTGGTAGGGGCGGGGAGGAAAAACTGTTTTTT	CASSGRGGEEKLFF
NA	TRBV6-2/TRBV6-3	many	TRBJ2-1	TGTGCCAGCAGTTACTCGACCGGGTGGGGTAACTCCTACAATGAGCAGTTCTTC	CASSYSTGWGNSYNEQFF
NA	TRBV12-3/TRBV12-4	few	TRBJ2-2	TGTGCCAGCAGCCCCTGGGCCGGGGAGCTGTTTTTT	CASSPWAGELFF
NA	TRBV2	many	TRBJ2-7	TGTGCCAGCAGTGAATACAAAAACTCCTACGAGCAGTACTTC	CASSEYKNSYEQYF
NA	TRBV27	NA	TRBJ1-6	TGTGCCAGCAGTTTAACAGGACAGCACTATAATTCACCCCTCCACTTT	CASSLTGQHYNSPLHF
NA	TRBV6-1	many	TRBJ1-5	TGTGCCAGCAGTGAAGGGTTTCGGCAGCCCCAGCATTTT	CASSEGFRQPQHF
NA	TRBV5-1	many	TRBJ1-1	TGCGCCAGCAGCTTGGGTGCATCACGGAACACTGAAGCTTTCTTT	CASSLGASRNTEAFF
NA	TRBV9	many	TRBJ2-7	TGTGCCAGCAGCATAGGAGGGGCAGGGTCCTACGAGCAGTACTTC	CASSIGGAGSYEQYF
TRBD1	TRBV6-5	NA	TRBJ2-1	TGTGCCAGCAGTTACGAGGGGACAGCGTTCAATGAGCAGTTCTTC	CASSYEGTAFNEQFF
TRBD2	TRBV12-3/TRBV12-4	many	TRBJ2-1	TGTGCCAGCAGCAATACTATAGGCGGGGAGGGGTTCTTC	CASSNTIGGEGFF
TRBD1	TRBV24-1	many	TRBJ1-1	TGTGCCACCCGGACAGGGCGAAACACTGAAGCTTTCTTT	CATRTGRNTEAFF
NA	TRBV6-1	few	TRBJ1-5	TGTGCCAGCTATACCCGGCGCGGCAGGAATCAGCCCCAGCATTTT	CASYTRRGRNQPQHF
TRBD1	TRBV5-6	NA	TRBJ1-1	TGTGCCAGCAGCTACCGACAGGGCGAAGCTTTCTTT	CASSYRQGEAFF
NA	TRBV28	many	TRBJ2-1	TGTGCCAGCACCTCCGGGGGATACAATGAGCAGTTCTTC	CASTSGGYNEQFF
NA	TRBV5-1	many	TRBJ1-2	TGCGCCAGCAGCTTGGGTTCAGGGATTCACTATGGCTACACCTTC	CASSLGSGIHYGYTF
TRBD1	TRBV20-1	many	TRBJ2-4	TGCAGTGCTAGACAGGGGGCGGCCAAAAACATTCAGTACTTC	CSARQGAAKNIQYF
TRBD2	TRBV7-9	NA	TRBJ2-1	TGTGCCAGCAGCCCCGGGACTAGTCGCCCCAATGAGCAGTTCTTC	CASSPGTSRPNEQFF
NA	TRBV24-1	many	TRBJ1-1	TGTGCCACCAGTGAGTCAACAGGCCCTCCTGAAGCTTTCTTT	CATSESTGPPEAFF
NA	TRBV4-1	many	TRBJ1-4	TGCGCCAGCAGCCCACTCCAGGACACATTCAATGAAAAACTGTTTTTT	CASSPLQDTFNEKLFF
TRBD1	TRBV27	many	TRBJ1-6	TGTGCCAGCAGTCCACAGGGGGGGTTCGGTTCACCCCTCCACTTT	CASSPQGGFGSPLHF
TRBD2	TRBV20-1	many	TRBJ2-3	TGCAGTGCTACCGGGACTAGCGGTACTCTGGATACGCAGTATTTT	CSATGTSGTLDTQYF
NA	TRBV30	few	TRBJ2-7	TGTGCCTGGAGTGGACTCCGCTCCTACGAGCAGTACTTC	CAWSGLRSYEQYF
TRBD1	TRBV5-8	NA	TRBJ2-2	TGTGCCAGCAGCTTGGATGGGACAGGGGGCCCCGGGGAGCTGTTTTTT	CASSLDGTGGPGELFF
TRBD1	TRBV7-8	many	TRBJ1-1	TGTGCCAGCAGCCCCGTCCCGGGACAGAGGTTGAACACTGAAGCTTTCTTT	CASSPVPGQRLNTEAFF
NA	TRBV11-3	many	TRBJ2-1	TGTGCCAGCAGCTTATCGCCGGGATCCGAGCAGTTCTTC	CASSLSPGSEQFF
NA	TRBV12-3/TRBV12-4	many	TRBJ2-1	TGTGCCAGCAGGGAATATGGCAATGAGCAGTTCTTC	CASREYGNEQFF
NA	TRBV30	many	TRBJ1-1	TGTGCCTGGAGTGTACGGGCAGGTATTGAAGCTTTCTTT	CAWSVRAGIEAFF